This is a list of T cell receptor beta chains from one sample in a study of T cells after yellow fever vaccination. Each CDR3 protein gets one entry after TCRdb re-called the 5' RACE reads with MiXCR. The sample yields about 320,000 distinct CDR3 sequences, about 4.5% seen once. This material consisted of PBMCs, taken 15 days after the yellow fever booster vaccination. These receptors all stem from a man between 18 and 35 years old who received the YFV17D yellow fever vaccine. Both conserved end residues are part of each CDR3. The D gene is left open where the match is weak. Expanded clones get a size class; other rows say once, few or many, or leave the size out.

TRBJ1-1 | many | . | TRBV6-5 | CASSEGGGAFF | TGTGCCAGCAGTGAGGGCGGGGGAGCTTTCTTT
TRBJ2-5 | . | TRBD1 | TRBV6-2/TRBV6-3 | CASQNRDRGHRETQYF | TGTGCCAGCCAGAACCGGGACAGGGGGCATCGAGAGACCCAGTACTTC
TRBJ1-4 | few | TRBD1 | TRBV7-7 | CASSVTGATNEKLFF | TGTGCCAGCAGCGTAACAGGGGCAACTAATGAAAAACTGTTTTTT
TRBJ2-1 | many | . | TRBV15 | CATSRDFTSSYNEQFF | TGTGCCACCAGCAGAGATTTTACGAGCTCCTACAATGAGCAGTTCTTC
TRBJ2-1 | . | TRBD2 | TRBV2 | CATTPRGGYNEQFF | TGTGCCACGACTCCCCGGGGAGGGTACAATGAGCAGTTCTTC
TRBJ2-1 | few | . | TRBV15 | CATSRDPGALGNEQFF | TGTGCCACCAGCAGAGATCCGGGGGCTTTAGGCAATGAGCAGTTCTTC
TRBJ2-1 | few | . | TRBV2 | CASSTTGLGVNEQFF | TGTGCCAGCAGTACGACAGGCCTAGGGGTCAATGAGCAGTTCTTC
TRBJ1-1 | few | . | TRBV6-5 | CASSPGWGVGAFF | TGTGCCAGCAGCCCAGGCTGGGGGGTTGGAGCTTTCTTT
TRBJ2-4 | . | . | TRBV20-1 | CSARKPDFVSIQYF | TGCAGTGCTAGGAAACCGGATTTTGTTAGCATTCAGTACTTC
TRBJ2-2 | . | . | TRBV10-1 | CASRVRGTGELFF | TGCGCCAGCAGGGTACGGGGAACCGGGGAGCTGTTTTTT
TRBJ1-2 | few | . | TRBV12-3/TRBV12-4 | CASSLLGDPGVYGYTF | TGTGCCAGCAGTCTGTTGGGGGACCCGGGGGTATACGGCTACACCTTC
TRBJ2-1 | many | . | TRBV5-1 | CASSLTGTFNEQFF | TGCGCCAGCAGCTTGACTGGAACTTTCAATGAGCAGTTCTTC
TRBJ2-5 | . | . | TRBV10-3 | CAISDSRRDQETQYF | TGTGCCATCAGTGACAGTCGAAGGGATCAAGAGACCCAGTACTTC
TRBJ2-1 | many | . | TRBV7-3 | CASSLKGSGLNEQFF | TGTGCCAGCAGCTTAAAGGGGTCAGGCTTGAATGAGCAGTTCTTC
TRBJ2-2 | . | . | TRBV6-5 | CASGGRLNTGELFF | TGTGCCAGCGGAGGGAGGTTGAACACCGGGGAGCTGTTTTTT
TRBJ1-5 | . | TRBD1 | TRBV7-9 | CASSTGTGTDQPQHF | TGTGCCAGCAGCACCGGGACAGGGACGGATCAGCCCCAGCATTTT
TRBJ1-4 | . | TRBD1 | TRBV29-1 | CSASGTVDEKLFF | TGCAGCGCATCCGGGACAGTAGATGAAAAACTGTTTTTT
TRBJ2-3 | many | . | TRBV6-5 | CASRIGGPSTDTQYF | TGTGCCAGCAGGATCGGGGGCCCAAGCACAGATACGCAGTATTTT
TRBJ1-1 | many | . | TRBV10-3 | CAIEDTLNTEAFF | TGTGCCATAGAGGACACATTGAACACTGAAGCTTTCTTT
TRBJ2-2 | . | . | TRBV7-8 | CASSPGRTGELFF | TGTGCCAGCAGCCCCGGAAGGACCGGGGAGCTGTTTTTT
TRBJ1-6 | few | . | TRBV6-4 | CASSVGGLSSPLHF | TGTGCCAGCAGTGTTGGGGGTCTTAGTTCACCCCTCCACTTT
TRBJ1-2 | few | . | TRBV6-6 | CASSYSLAGNYGYTF | TGTGCCAGCAGTTACTCCCTGGCAGGGAACTATGGCTACACCTTC
TRBJ2-1 | . | TRBD2 | TRBV18 | CASSPFGGARTSYNEQFF | TGTGCCAGCTCACCATTCGGGGGGGCCCGAACCTCCTACAATGAGCAGTTCTTC
TRBJ1-2 | . | TRBD1 | TRBV4-3 | CASRPGSQGVYGYTF | TGCGCCAGCAGGCCAGGGTCACAGGGGGTCTATGGCTACACCTTC
TRBJ1-2 | few | . | TRBV2 | CASSRTPTLGYGYTF | TGTGCCAGCAGTAGGACACCGACTTTGGGCTATGGCTACACCTTC
TRBJ2-7 | . | . | TRBV4-3 | CASSQADRFSYEQYF | TGCGCCAGCAGCCAAGCTGACAGATTCTCCTACGAGCAGTACTTC
TRBJ2-2 | . | TRBD2 | TRBV4-1 | CASSRRGSGELFF | TGCGCCAGCAGCCGGCGGGGGTCCGGGGAGCTGTTTTTT
TRBJ2-7 | few | . | TRBV6-2/TRBV6-3 | CASSYVIYEQYF | TGTGCCAGCAGTTACGTAATCTACGAGCAGTACTTC
TRBJ2-3 | . | TRBD2 | TRBV15 | CATSSLAALTDTQYF | TGTGCCACCAGCAGCCTAGCGGCGCTCACAGATACGCAGTATTTT
TRBJ2-1 | many | . | TRBV20-1 | CSATDNEQFF | TGCAGCGCGACAGACAATGAGCAGTTCTTC
TRBJ2-2 | many | . | TRBV7-2 | CASSLAGLGGELFF | TGTGCCAGCAGCTTAGCCGGTTTGGGTGGGGAGCTGTTTTTT
TRBJ1-5 | . | . | TRBV20-1 | CSARNVGGNQPQHF | TGCAGTGCTAGAAATGTCGGGGGCAATCAGCCCCAGCATTTT
TRBJ1-6 | few | TRBD1 | TRBV5-8 | CASSLEQGEDSPLHF | TGTGCCAGCAGCTTGGAACAGGGGGAGGATTCACCCCTCCACTTT
TRBJ1-1 | . | TRBD1 | TRBV18 | CASSPDRTGEAFF | TGTGCCAGCTCACCAGACCGGACAGGGGAAGCTTTCTTT
TRBJ2-5 | . | . | TRBV29-1 | CSVEPFPETQYF | TGCAGCGTTGAGCCGTTCCCGGAGACCCAGTACTTC
TRBJ1-2 | few | TRBD1 | TRBV13 | CASSSRQGRGYTF | TGTGCCAGCAGCTCCAGACAGGGAAGAGGCTACACCTTC
TRBJ2-1 | many | . | TRBV24-1 | CATSDSQRTRTSDNEQFF | TGTGCCACCAGTGATTCCCAACGAACCCGGACAAGCGACAATGAGCAGTTCTTC
TRBJ1-5 | few | . | TRBV20-1 | CSARDSPWGPADQPQHF | TGCAGTGCTAGAGATAGTCCGTGGGGTCCGGCGGATCAGCCCCAGCATTTT
TRBJ1-6 | few | TRBD1 | TRBV12-3/TRBV12-4 | CASSLGDRVTYNSPLHF | TGTGCCAGCAGTTTAGGGGACAGGGTAACCTATAATTCACCCCTCCACTTT
TRBJ2-4 | many | . | TRBV7-9 | CASSLGLQGNRAKNIQYF | TGTGCCAGCAGCTTAGGGTTACAGGGTAACAGAGCCAAAAACATTCAGTACTTC
TRBJ2-7 | . | . | TRBV27 | CASSFSGNVNEQYF | TGTGCCAGCAGTTTCTCCGGCAATGTGAACGAGCAGTACTTC
TRBJ2-7 | many | . | TRBV6-6 | CASIKPDNSYEQYF | TGTGCCAGCATCAAGCCGGACAACTCCTACGAGCAGTACTTC
TRBJ2-3 | many | TRBD2 | TRBV4-3 | CASSQEGLAGGSDTQYF | TGCGCCAGCAGCCAAGAGGGACTAGCGGGGGGGAGCGATACGCAGTATTTT
TRBJ2-2 | few | TRBD1 | TRBV5-1 | CASSLGRTGAGELFF | TGCGCCAGCAGCTTGGGCCGGACAGGGGCCGGGGAGCTGTTTTTT
TRBJ2-1 | few | TRBD2 | TRBV12-3/TRBV12-4 | CASSSRGLAGGPEQFF | TGTGCCAGCAGTTCCCGGGGACTAGCGGGGGGGCCTGAGCAGTTCTTC
TRBJ2-5 | few | . | TRBV20-1 | CSARDPPGGLETQYF | TGCAGTGCTAGAGATCCGCCAGGGGGGTTAGAGACCCAGTACTTC
TRBJ2-2 | many | . | TRBV6-5 | CASSRGGPNTGELFF | TGTGCCAGCAGCCGAGGGGGTCCGAACACCGGGGAGCTGTTTTTT
TRBJ1-5 | few | . | TRBV6-2/TRBV6-3 | CASKSSGFNQPQHF | TGTGCCAGCAAGTCGTCAGGATTCAATCAGCCCCAGCATTTT